This TCR beta chain was sequenced in a study of identical twins. Germline V CDR1 and CDR2: SGHRS, YFSETQ. The CDR3 spans 13 residues. The germline V and J ends were trimmed by 0 bases and 13 bases, with 14 bases remaining between them. Study-level findings and limits: In cord blood, abundant beta clonotypes had fewer insertions; memory showed no trend. It was possible that invariant MAIT and iNKT cells partly confounded the zero-insertion analyses.

TCRdb re-analysed the 5' RACE reads in MiXCR, keeping a single row per CDR3 protein. The repertoire includes roughly 480,000 distinct CDR3 sequences, less than 25% of them detected once, and 2.5% to 3.5% sits in the top ten. As to this clonotype: What it recognizes is unknown.

The same specimen was also included in a second study, on T cells expressing NK-cell markers. That publication notes: Eight donors were sequenced, of whom seven were HCMV-seropositive, while the remaining one was HCMV-seronegative. Dominance of the CD3+CD56-NKG2C+ fraction by these clonotypes also held in four donors.

Sequenced sample: CD4+ T cells sorted from blood. The sequence was collected from a woman under 30 in good health. V and J are TRBV5-1 and TRBJ2-1; D may correspond to TRBD1 or TRBD2 (6 bases each). The CDR3 spells CASSLAGGHRQFF. The CDR3 DNA reads as TGCGCCAGCAGCTTGGCCGGGGGCCATCGTCAGTTCTTC.